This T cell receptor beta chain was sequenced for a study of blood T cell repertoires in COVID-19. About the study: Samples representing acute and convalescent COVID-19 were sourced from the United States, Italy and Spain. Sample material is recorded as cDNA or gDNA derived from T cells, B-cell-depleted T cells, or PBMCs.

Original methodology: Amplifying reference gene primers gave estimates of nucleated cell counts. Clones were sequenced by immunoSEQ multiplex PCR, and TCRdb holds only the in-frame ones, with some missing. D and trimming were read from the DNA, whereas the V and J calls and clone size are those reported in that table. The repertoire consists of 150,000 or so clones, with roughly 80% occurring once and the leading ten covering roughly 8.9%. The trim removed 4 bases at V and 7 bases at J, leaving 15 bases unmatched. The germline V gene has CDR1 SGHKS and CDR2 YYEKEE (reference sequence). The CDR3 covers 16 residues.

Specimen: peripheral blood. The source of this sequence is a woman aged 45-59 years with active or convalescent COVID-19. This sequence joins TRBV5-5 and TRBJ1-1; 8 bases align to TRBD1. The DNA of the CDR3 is TGTGCCAGCAGCCGCGTTCCGGACAGGGAAGTCGATGAAGCTTTCTTT. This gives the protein CASSRVPDREVDEAFF.